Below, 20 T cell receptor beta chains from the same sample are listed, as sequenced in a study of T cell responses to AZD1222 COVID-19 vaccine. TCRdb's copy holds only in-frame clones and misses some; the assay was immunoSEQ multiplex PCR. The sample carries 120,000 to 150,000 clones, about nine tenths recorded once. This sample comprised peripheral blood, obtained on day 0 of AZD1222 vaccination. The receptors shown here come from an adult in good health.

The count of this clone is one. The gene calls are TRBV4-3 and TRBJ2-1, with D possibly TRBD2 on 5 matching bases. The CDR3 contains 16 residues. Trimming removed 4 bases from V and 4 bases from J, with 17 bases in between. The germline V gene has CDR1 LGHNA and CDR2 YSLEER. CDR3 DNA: TGCGCCAGCAGCCTTGGCCGGGTCGGGGTATACAATGAGCAGTTCTTC. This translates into CASSLGRVGVYNEQFF.

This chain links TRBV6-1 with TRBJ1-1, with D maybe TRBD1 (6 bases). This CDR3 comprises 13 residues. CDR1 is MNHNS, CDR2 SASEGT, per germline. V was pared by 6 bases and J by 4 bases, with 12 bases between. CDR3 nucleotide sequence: TGTGCCAGCAGAGGCCAGGGGATCACTGAAGCTTTCTTT. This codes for CASRGQGITEAFF.

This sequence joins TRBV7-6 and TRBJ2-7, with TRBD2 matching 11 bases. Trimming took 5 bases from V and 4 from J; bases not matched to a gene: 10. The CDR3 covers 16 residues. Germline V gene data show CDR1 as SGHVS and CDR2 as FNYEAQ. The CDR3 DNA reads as TGTGCCAGCAGCGCGCCACTAGCGGGAGAAGGTTACGAGCAGTACTTC. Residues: CASSAPLAGEGYEQYF.

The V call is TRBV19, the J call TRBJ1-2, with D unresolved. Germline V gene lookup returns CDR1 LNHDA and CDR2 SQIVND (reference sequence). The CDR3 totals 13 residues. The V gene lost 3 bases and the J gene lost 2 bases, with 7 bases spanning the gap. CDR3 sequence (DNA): TGTGCCAGTAGTATCGGCAAAAACTATGGCTACACCTTC. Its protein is CASSIGKNYGYTF. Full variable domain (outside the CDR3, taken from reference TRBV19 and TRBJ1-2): DGGITQSPKYLFRKEGQNVTLSCEQNLNHDAMYWYRQDPGQGLRLIYYSQIVNDFQKGDIAEGYSVSREKKESFPLTVTSAQKNPTAFYLCASSIGKNYGYTFGSGTRLTVV.

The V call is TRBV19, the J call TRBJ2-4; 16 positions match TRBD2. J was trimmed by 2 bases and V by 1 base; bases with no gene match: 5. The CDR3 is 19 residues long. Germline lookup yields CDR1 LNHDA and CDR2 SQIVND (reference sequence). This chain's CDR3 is CASSIVGLAGGGTKNIQYF. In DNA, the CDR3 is TGTGCCAGTAGTATAGTGGGACTAGCGGGAGGGGGGACCAAAAACATTCAGTACTTC.

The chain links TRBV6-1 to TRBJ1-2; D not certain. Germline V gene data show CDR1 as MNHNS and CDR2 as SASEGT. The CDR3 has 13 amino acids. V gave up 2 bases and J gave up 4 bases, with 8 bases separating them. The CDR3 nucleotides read TGTGCCAGCAGTGAAACGGCAGCCTATGGCTACACCTTC. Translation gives CASSETAAYGYTF.

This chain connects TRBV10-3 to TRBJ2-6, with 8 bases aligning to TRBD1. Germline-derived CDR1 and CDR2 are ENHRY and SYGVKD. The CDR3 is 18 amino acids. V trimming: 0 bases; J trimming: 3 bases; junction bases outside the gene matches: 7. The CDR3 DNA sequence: TGTGCCATCAGTGAGTCGGGGCAGGGGGCGTATGGGGCCAACGTCCTGACTTTC. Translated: CAISESGQGAYGANVLTF.

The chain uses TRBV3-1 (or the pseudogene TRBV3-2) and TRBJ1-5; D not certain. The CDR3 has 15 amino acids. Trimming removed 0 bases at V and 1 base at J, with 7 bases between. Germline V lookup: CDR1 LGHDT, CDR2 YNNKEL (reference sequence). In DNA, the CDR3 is TGTGCCAGCAGCCAAGATGTAGGGAGCAATCAGCCCCAGCATTTT. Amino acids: CASSQDVGSNQPQHF.

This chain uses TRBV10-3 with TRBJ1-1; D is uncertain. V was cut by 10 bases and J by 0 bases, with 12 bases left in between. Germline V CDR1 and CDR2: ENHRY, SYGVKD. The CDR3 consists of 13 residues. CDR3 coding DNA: TGTGCCAGCGGATCTCCTCTGAACACTGAAGCTTTCTTT. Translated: CASGSPLNTEAFF.

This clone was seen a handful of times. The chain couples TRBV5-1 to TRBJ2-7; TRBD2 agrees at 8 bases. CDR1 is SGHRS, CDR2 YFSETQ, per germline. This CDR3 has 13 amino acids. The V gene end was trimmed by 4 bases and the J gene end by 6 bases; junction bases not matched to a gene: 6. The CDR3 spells CASSPAGGSEQYF. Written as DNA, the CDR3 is TGCGCCAGCAGCCCGGCGGGAGGCAGCGAGCAGTACTTC. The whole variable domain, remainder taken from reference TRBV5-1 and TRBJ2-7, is KAGVTQTPRYLIKTRGQQVTLSCSPISGHRSVSWYQQTPGQGLQFLFEYFSETQRNKGNFPGRFSGRQFSNSRSEMNVSTLELGDSALYLCASSPAGGSEQYFGPGTRLTVT.

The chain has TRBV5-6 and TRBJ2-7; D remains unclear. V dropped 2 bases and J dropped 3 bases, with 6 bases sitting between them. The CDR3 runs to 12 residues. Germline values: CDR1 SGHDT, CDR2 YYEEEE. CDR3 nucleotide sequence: TGTGCCAGCAGCTTCGTTGACTACGAGCAGTACTTC. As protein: CASSFVDYEQYF.

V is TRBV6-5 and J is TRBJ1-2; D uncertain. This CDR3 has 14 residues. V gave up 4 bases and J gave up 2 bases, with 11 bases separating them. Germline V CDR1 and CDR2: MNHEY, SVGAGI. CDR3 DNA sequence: TGTGCCAGCAGTTCCCGCAGAGAGAACTATGGCTACACCTTC. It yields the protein CASSSRRENYGYTF.

This CDR3 is CASSLTTGGDTEAFF. In nucleotides, the CDR3 is TGCGCCAGCAGCCTAACGACAGGGGGAGACACTGAAGCTTTCTTT. This chain joins TRBV4-1 and TRBJ1-1, with 9 bases identical to TRBD1. CDR1 is MGHRA, CDR2 YSYEKL, per germline. V shed 4 bases and J 3 bases; nucleotides not matched to a gene: 6. CDR3 length equals 15 residues.

The chain's CDR3 is CASTSWRDNYGYTF. CDR3 sequence (DNA): TGTGCCAGCACTTCTTGGCGGGACAACTATGGCTACACCTTC. The chain links TRBV6-5 to TRBJ1-2, with D perhaps TRBD1 (5 bases). Germline CDR1 and CDR2: MNHEY and SVGAGI. Trimming left V 7 bases short and J 2 bases short, with 14 bases between. CDR3 length: 14 amino acids.

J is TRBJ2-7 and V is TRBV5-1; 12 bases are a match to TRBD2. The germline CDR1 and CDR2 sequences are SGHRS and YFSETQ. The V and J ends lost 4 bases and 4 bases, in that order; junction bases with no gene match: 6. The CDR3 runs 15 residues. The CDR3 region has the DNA TGCGCCAGCAGCGAAGGGACTAGCGGGCTATACGAGCAGTACTTC. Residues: CASSEGTSGLYEQYF.

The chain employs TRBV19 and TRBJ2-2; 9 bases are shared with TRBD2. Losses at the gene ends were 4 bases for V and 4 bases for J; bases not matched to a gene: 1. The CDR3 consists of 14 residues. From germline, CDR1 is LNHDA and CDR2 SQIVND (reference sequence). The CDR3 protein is CASSTSGTTGELFF. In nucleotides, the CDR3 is TGTGCCAGTAGTACTAGCGGGACCACCGGGGAGCTGTTTTTT.

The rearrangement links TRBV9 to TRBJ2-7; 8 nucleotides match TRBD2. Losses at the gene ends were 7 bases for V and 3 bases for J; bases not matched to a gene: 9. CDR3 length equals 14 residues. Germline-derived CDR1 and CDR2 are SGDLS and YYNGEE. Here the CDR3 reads CASGPGLAVYEQYF. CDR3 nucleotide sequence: TGTGCCAGCGGGCCAGGACTAGCCGTCTACGAGCAGTACTTC.

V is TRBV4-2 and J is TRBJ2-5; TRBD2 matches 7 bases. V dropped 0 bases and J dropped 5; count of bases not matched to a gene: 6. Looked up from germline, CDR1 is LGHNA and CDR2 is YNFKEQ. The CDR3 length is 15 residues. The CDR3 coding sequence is TGTGCCAGCAGCCAAGATGGGCGGGGAGGGGAGACCCAGTACTTC. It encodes CASSQDGRGGETQYF.

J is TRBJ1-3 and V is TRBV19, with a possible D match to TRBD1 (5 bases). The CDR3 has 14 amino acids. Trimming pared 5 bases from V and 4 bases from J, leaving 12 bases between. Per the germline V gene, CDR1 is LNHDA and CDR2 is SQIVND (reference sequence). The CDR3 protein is CASSPGTGGNTIYF. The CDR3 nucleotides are TGTGCCAGTAGTCCAGGGACTGGGGGAAACACCATATATTTT.

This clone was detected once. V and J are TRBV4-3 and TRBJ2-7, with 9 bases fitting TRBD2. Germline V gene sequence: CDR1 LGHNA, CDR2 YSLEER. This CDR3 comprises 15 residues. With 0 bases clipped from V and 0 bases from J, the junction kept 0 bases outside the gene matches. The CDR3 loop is CASSQELAGSYEQYF. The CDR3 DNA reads TGCGCCAGCAGCCAAGAACTAGCGGGCTCCTACGAGCAGTACTTC.